A single T cell receptor (beta chain) is shown here with its context. Sequencing used immunoSEQ multiplex PCR; TCRdb keeps in-frame clones, though not all of them. The table records approximately 2,000,000 clones, roughly 93% of them present only once. The sample comes from a study of shared clonotypes between healthy human individuals. Trimming shortened V by 2 bases and J by 5 bases, and 10 bases separated the two germline ends. CDR3 size: 14 residues. Looked up from germline, CDR1 is SGHNT and CDR2 is YYREEE (reference sequence). Positively selected for CCR7, the CD45RO-negative cells used as naive CD8 cells excluded terminally differentiated effector memory CD45RA+ cells.

The chain has TRBV5-4 and TRBJ2-2; a weak D match, TRBD2 (5 bases). The source material was naive CD8+ T cells from PBMCs. The receptor was derived from a man aged 18-30 years in good health. Some clones in this sample may be carry-over from other donors' samples. CDR3 DNA sequence: TGTGCCAGCAGCTTCGGGGTTAGGACCGGGGAGCTGTTTTTT. Amino acids: CASSFGVRTGELFF.